This T cell receptor (beta chain) was recovered during a study of neurological immune-mediated disorders. Overall study findings and caveats: HTLV-1-associated myelopathy ranked highest for TCR clonal expansion and multiple sclerosis lowest, beneath healthy controls.

This clonotype was seen ten or more times. The antigen is unknown. Per germline, CDR1 ENHRY and CDR2 SYGVKD. This CDR3 region has 14 residues. V lost 6 bases and J 6 bases, leaving 15 bases between the germline ends. TCRdb passed the 5' RACE reads through MiXCR, listing each CDR3 protein once. The data contain about 38,000 distinct CDR3 sequences, roughly 10% of them singletons. The receptor was isolated from a woman under 40 with HTLV-1-associated myelopathy (HAM/TSP). This chain joins TRBV10-3 and TRBJ2-1; D might be TRBD2 (5 bases). The sample was CD4+ T cells from blood. The CDR3 sequence is CAISPSLSSNEQFF. CDR3 DNA sequence: TGTGCCATCAGCCCTAGCTTGTCATCCAATGAGCAGTTCTTC.